Each of the 30 T cell receptor beta chains below was sequenced from the same sample in a study of blood T cell repertoires in COVID-19. TCRdb keeps only in-frame clones here, not all; method: immunoSEQ multiplex PCR. The top ten hold around 21% of the sample, which has approximately 88,000 clones, over 60% seen once. Sequencing was carried out using peripheral blood. The source is a woman of 80 years or more with active or convalescent COVID-19.

This sequence joins TRBV25-1 and TRBJ1-3; TRBD1 matches 7 bases. Germline V gene lookup returns CDR1 MGHDK and CDR2 SYGVNS. V lost 4 bases to trimming and J lost 4 bases; unmatched junction nucleotides: 4. The CDR3 spans 14 residues. CDR3 coding DNA: TGTGCCAGCAGTGTGGACAGGCCGGGAAACACCATATATTTT. This translates into CASSVDRPGNTIYF. The full variable domain, its missing parts supplied by reference TRBV25-1 and TRBJ1-3, is EADIYQTPRYLVIGTGKKITLECSQTMGHDKMYWYQQDPGMELHLIHYSYGVNSTEKGDLSSESTVSRIRTEHFPLTLESARPSHTSQYLCASSVDRPGNTIYFGEGSWLTVV.

In this sample, this clone turned up many times. The V call is TRBV5-1, the J call TRBJ1-2, with TRBD1 identical over 8 bases. This CDR3 has 12 amino acids. Germline V lookup: CDR1 SGHRS, CDR2 YFSETQ. J gave up 6 bases and V 4 bases, and 2 bases lay outside the gene matches. CDR3: CASSVTGDGYTF. CDR3 nucleotide sequence: TGCGCCAGCAGCGTGACAGGGGATGGCTACACCTTC.

This chain joins TRBV5-1 and TRBJ2-1; D possibly corresponds to TRBD2 (5 bases). This CDR3 region has 14 residues. V was clipped by 4 bases and J by 6 bases, with 14 bases between them. CDR1 is SGHRS and CDR2 is YFSETQ in the germline V gene. The CDR3 coding sequence is TGCGCCAGCAGCCCACAGAGTGAGGGCAATGAGCAGTTCTTC. It is translated as CASSPQSEGNEQFF. The full variable domain, its missing parts supplied by reference TRBV5-1 and TRBJ2-1, is KAGVTQTPRYLIKTRGQQVTLSCSPISGHRSVSWYQQTPGQGLQFLFEYFSETQRNKGNFPGRFSGRQFSNSRSEMNVSTLELGDSALYLCASSPQSEGNEQFFGPGTRLTVL.

The chain recombines TRBV29-1 with TRBJ1-2; tentatively, D is TRBD1 (6 bases). The CDR3 extends over 11 amino acids. CDR1 and CDR2 (germline): SQVTM, ANQGSEA. Trimming stripped 2 bases from V and 5 bases from J, with 6 bases between. The CDR3 region has the DNA TGCAGCGTTGAAAGGGGGTATGGCTACACCTTC. Translated: CSVERGYGYTF.

J is TRBJ1-4 and V is TRBV11-2, with D perhaps TRBD1 (5 bases). V was cut by 3 bases and J by 0 bases, with 14 bases left in between. Germline CDR1 and CDR2: SGHAT and FQNNGV. The CDR3 runs to 17 residues. In nucleotides, the CDR3 is TGTGCCAGCAGCTTGTCCCCAGGGACTGCAACTAATGAAAAACTGTTTTTT. The encoded protein is CASSLSPGTATNEKLFF.

This clone has a handful of counts. The V call is TRBV21-1, the J call TRBJ2-2; the table's D call, TRBD1, has no DNA check behind it. TRBV21-1 is marked as a pseudogene. The CDR3 contains 18 residues. The chain's CDR3 is CASSKPTLRDRDPGELFF. CDR3 DNA sequence: TGTGCCAGCAGCAAACCTACTCTCCGGGACAGGGATCCCGGGGAGCTGTTTTTT.

V gene TRBV6-5 combines with J gene TRBJ1-6; 8 bases are shared with TRBD1. CDR3 length equals 14 residues. Per the germline V gene, CDR1 is MNHEY and CDR2 is SVGAGI. Unmatched junction bases numbered 6, after V lost 8 bases and J lost 6 bases. CDR3 region: CASGSGTGNSPLHF. CDR3 in DNA: TGTGCCAGCGGCTCGGGGACAGGTAATTCACCCCTCCACTTT.

The sample holds a few counts of this clone. The gene calls are TRBV18 and TRBJ1-2; D is uncertain. Germline V gene data show CDR1 as KGHSH and CDR2 as LQKENI. CDR3 length equals 16 residues. V dropped 3 bases and J dropped 0 bases, with 14 bases sitting between them. CDR3 in amino acids: CASSPTPGEANYGYTF. In DNA, the CDR3 is TGTGCCAGCTCACCCACCCCGGGAGAAGCTAACTATGGCTACACCTTC.

The chain uses TRBV11-2 and TRBJ1-1; D not resolved. CDR1 SGHAT and CDR2 FQNNGV come from the germline V gene. The CDR3 is made up of 14 amino acids. V lost 3 bases and J lost 1, with 9 bases in between. The CDR3 region has the DNA TGTGCCAGCAGCTTTTCTCCAGGGAACACTGAAGCTTTCTTT. Its translation is CASSFSPGNTEAFF. Full variable domain (outside the CDR3, taken from reference TRBV11-2 and TRBJ1-1): EAGVAQSPRYKIIEKRQSVAFWCNPISGHATLYWYQQILGQGPKLLIQFQNNGVVDDSQLPKDRFSAERLKGVDSTLKIQPAKLEDSAVYLCASSFSPGNTEAFFGQGTRLTVV.

This clone occurred once. The V call is TRBV19, the J call TRBJ2-4; D is unclear. This CDR3 has 16 amino acids. Germline V lookup: CDR1 LNHDA, CDR2 SQIVND (reference sequence). V shed 1 base and J shed 0 bases, with 10 bases lying between them. CDR3 coding DNA: TGTGCCAGTAGTATAGGTGACAATGCAGCCAAAAACATTCAGTACTTC. It yields the protein CASSIGDNAAKNIQYF.

The rearrangement joins TRBV6-2 or TRBV6-3 to TRBJ2-1; TRBD2 matches 7 bases. The germline V gene encodes CDR1 MNHEY and CDR2 SVGEGT. The trim removed 3 bases at V and 3 bases at J, leaving 5 bases unmatched. The CDR3 is 15 amino acids. The DNA for the CDR3 is TGTGCCAGCAGTTATGAGCGGGACTACTACAATGAGCAGTTCTTC. Its translation: CASSYERDYYNEQFF.

The chain links TRBV7-9 to TRBJ2-6; the D gene is possibly TRBD1 (6 bases). This CDR3 has 15 residues. Germline lookup yields CDR1 SEHNR and CDR2 FQNEAQ (reference sequence). V lost 8 bases, J lost 0 bases, and 11 bases lay in between. This CDR3 is CASFGQISGANVLTF. Here the CDR3 DNA reads TGTGCCAGCTTCGGACAGATCTCTGGGGCCAACGTCCTGACTTTC. Supplemented by reference TRBV7-9 and TRBJ2-6, the full variable domain reads DTGVSQNPRHKITKRGQNVTFRCDPISEHNRLYWYRQTLGQGPEFLTYFQNEAQLEKSRLLSDRFSAERPKGSFSTLEIQRTEQGDSAMYLCASFGQISGANVLTFGAGSRLTVL.

The chain carries TRBV19 and TRBJ1-4; D not resolved. The CDR3 is 15 amino acids. Germline CDR1 and CDR2: LNHDA and SQIVND (reference sequence). Trimming removed 7 bases from V and 0 bases from J, with 12 bases in between. Here the CDR3 reads CASMAGSATNEKLFF. The CDR3 bases are TGTGCCAGTATGGCTGGTTCTGCAACTAATGAAAAACTGTTTTTT.

The chain uses TRBV14 and TRBJ1-2; 7 nucleotides agree with TRBD1. The germline V gene has CDR1 SGHDN and CDR2 FVKESK. CDR3 length equals 13 residues. V lost 0 bases and J lost 12; bases outside the gene matches: 7. This CDR3 reads CASSQDWTGKNTF. CDR3 sequence (DNA): TGTGCCAGCAGCCAAGATTGGACAGGAAAGAACACCTTC.

This chain uses TRBV11-2 with TRBJ2-5, with TRBD2 as a possible D gene (5 bases). The V end lost 5 bases, the J end lost 7 bases, and 17 bases lay between the germline ends. The CDR3 is 14 amino acids. Germline V gene lookup returns CDR1 SGHAT and CDR2 FQNNGV. The CDR3 loop reads CASSQPSTRGTQYF. The CDR3 nucleotides are TGTGCCAGCAGCCAACCCTCAACCCGGGGGACCCAGTACTTC.

The chain uses TRBV7-8 and TRBJ2-3; no definite D call. Germline lookup yields CDR1 SGHVS and CDR2 FQNEAQ. CDR3 length: 17 residues. V lost 5 bases to trimming and J lost 0 bases, with 18 bases between them. The DNA for the CDR3 is TGTGCCAGCAGCCGAGCAGGAGAGAGTTATAGCACAGATACGCAGTATTTT. Translated: CASSRAGESYSTDTQYF.

The chain has TRBV4-3 and TRBJ2-7; D not resolved. Trimming took 1 base from V and 4 from J, leaving 8 bases between them. In germline, CDR1 is LGHNA, CDR2 YSLEER. CDR3 length: 13 amino acids. Here the CDR3 reads CASSQAAGYEQYF. The CDR3 DNA reads as TGCGCCAGCAGCCAAGCCGCAGGATACGAGCAGTACTTC.

The J gene is TRBJ2-7, the V gene TRBV3-1 (or the pseudogene TRBV3-2), with TRBD1 matching over 7 bases. Germline V gene data show CDR1 as LGHDT and CDR2 as YNNKEL (reference sequence). The CDR3 contains 15 residues. V dropped 0 bases and J dropped 3; count of bases not matched to a gene: 5. In nucleotides, the CDR3 is TGTGCCAGCAGCCAAGATGTCAGGGGGAGCTACGAGCAGTACTTC. Amino acids: CASSQDVRGSYEQYF.

CDR3 loop: CASSRGSGGADTQYF. For the CDR3, the DNA is TGTGCCAGCAGCCGGGGGAGCGGGGGGGCGGATACGCAGTATTTT. The V call is TRBV5-6, the J call TRBJ2-3, with 10 bases aligning to TRBD2. The V and J ends lost 4 bases and 6 bases, in that order; junction bases with no gene match: 8. The CDR3 consists of 15 residues. The germline V gene has CDR1 SGHDT and CDR2 YYEEEE.

The chain's CDR3 is CASSSISIQETQYF. In DNA form, the CDR3 reads TGTGCCAGCAGCTCAATTAGCATCCAAGAGACCCAGTACTTC. This sequence joins TRBV6-2 or TRBV6-3 and TRBJ2-5; no definite D call. Trimming took 6 bases from V and 1 from J, leaving 12 bases between them. Germline assignment: CDR1 MNHEY and CDR2 SVGEGT. The CDR3 has 14 residues.

V and J are TRBV7-2 and TRBJ2-1; 11 bases line up with TRBD2. Per the germline V gene, CDR1 is SGHTA and CDR2 is FQGNSA. Trimming removed 1 base from V and 4 bases from J; junction bases left unmatched: 3. This CDR3 comprises 16 residues. CDR3 sequence (DNA): TGTGCCAGCAGCTTAGATCTAGCGGGGGGTTACAATGAGCAGTTCTTC. This encodes CASSLDLAGGYNEQFF.

The rearrangement uses TRBV7-2 and TRBJ2-1; tentatively, D is TRBD2 (5 bases). V shed 5 bases and J shed 0 bases, with 14 bases lying between them. The CDR3 is 16 residues long. Germline loops: CDR1 SGHTA, CDR2 FQGNSA. The CDR3 loop is CASSQDLGSSYNEQFF. The CDR3 nucleotides are TGTGCCAGCAGCCAAGACCTGGGGAGCTCCTACAATGAGCAGTTCTTC.

The chain carries TRBV10-3 and TRBJ2-7; D uncertain. The V end lost 2 bases, the J end lost 3 bases, and 8 bases lay between the germline ends. This CDR3 region has 13 residues. The germline gives CDR1 ENHRY, CDR2 SYGVKD. The CDR3 spells CAISEPPVYEQYF. CDR3 nucleotide sequence: TGTGCCATCAGTGAGCCCCCTGTCTACGAGCAGTACTTC.

The V and J genes are TRBV11-2 and TRBJ2-3; 8 bases align to TRBD1. The V and J ends lost 1 base and 2 bases, in that order; junction bases with no gene match: 5. CDR3 length: 16 residues. Germline V gives CDR1 SGHAT, CDR2 FQNNGV. The CDR3 DNA reads as TGTGCCAGCAGCTTAGGAGCAGGGGGCTCCACAGATACGCAGTATTTT. It translates to CASSLGAGGSTDTQYF.

This clone has a handful of counts. The chain is built from TRBV30 and TRBJ1-6, with D tentatively TRBD1 (6 bases). The CDR3 totals 12 residues. V was cut by 4 bases and J by 9 bases, with 10 bases left in between. Per germline, CDR1 GTSNPN and CDR2 SVGIG (reference sequence). The CDR3 DNA reads TGTGCCTGGAAACAGGGTGGTTCACCCCTCCACTTT. Its protein is CAWKQGGSPLHF.

V is TRBV27 and J is TRBJ2-2, with D perhaps matching TRBD1 (5 bases). The CDR3 has 16 residues. The germline V gene has CDR1 MNHEY and CDR2 SMNVEV (reference sequence). Trimming took 4 bases from V and 5 from J, leaving 17 bases between them. CDR3 bases: TGTGCCAGCAGTTCCTTAGGACACGAAAGGACCGGGGAGCTGTTTTTT. Its translation is CASSSLGHERTGELFF.

About this clone itself: A far larger clone is one base from this, pointing to a likely read error. The chain employs TRBV25-1 and TRBJ1-2; a weak D match, TRBD1 (6 bases). Germline V gene data show CDR1 as MGHDK and CDR2 as SYGVNS. The CDR3 sequence is 12 residues long. V was shortened by 8 bases and J by 4 bases, with 11 bases between the two germline ends. CDR3 in DNA: TGTGCCAGCTGCGGGGGGGCCTATGGCTACACCTTC. Its translation is CASCGGAYGYTF.

The V call is TRBV6-2 or TRBV6-3, the J call TRBJ1-5, with D possibly matching TRBD1 (6 bases). V was shortened by 6 bases and J by 0 bases, with 18 bases between the two germline ends. CDR3 length: 17 residues. CDR1 and CDR2 (germline): MNHEY, SVGEGT. In DNA form, the CDR3 reads TGTGCCAGCAGCCGAAGTCCGCAGGGGAATAGCAATCAGCCCCAGCATTTT. This translates into CASSRSPQGNSNQPQHF.

The J gene is TRBJ2-2, the V gene TRBV24-1, with 14 bases matching TRBD2. Per the germline V gene, CDR1 is KGHDR and CDR2 is SFDVKD. The junction had 7 bases not matched to a gene; V was cut back by 4 bases and J by 4 bases. CDR3 length: 18 residues. CDR3 loop: CATSDRTSGGLSTGELFF. The CDR3 DNA sequence: TGTGCCACCAGTGACCGGACTAGCGGGGGGCTAAGCACCGGGGAGCTGTTTTTT.

The rearrangement joins TRBV19 to TRBJ2-2; TRBD2 matches 8 bases. J was trimmed by 1 base and V by 6 bases; bases with no gene match: 16. CDR3 length: 19 amino acids. The germline V gene encodes CDR1 LNHDA and CDR2 SQIVND (reference sequence). CDR3 region: CASRIAGGRHPLNTGELFF. CDR3 in DNA: TGTGCCAGTAGAATCGCGGGGGGCCGCCACCCGCTGAACACCGGGGAGCTGTTTTTT.